Below, one T cell receptor beta chain is given with its context. It lacks a known antigen. No qualities accompany the bases; no much larger clone lies one base away. Based on the germline V gene, the CDR1 and CDR2 sequences are SGHVS and FQNEAQ. At the junction V is shortened by 6 bases and J by 4 bases; bases outside the gene matches: 8. The CDR3 spans 15 residues, from the cysteine through the phenylalanine. The CDR3 DNA has 45 bases and is translated from base 1. TCRbeta CDR3 regions were amplified from genomic DNA using the immunoSEQ Assay, a bias-controlled multiplex PCR. In the source study's methods: The number of nucleated cells in each sample was estimated by amplification of reference gene primers within the assay. To quantify the absolute abundance of each unique TCRbeta CDR3 rearrangement, sequence reads were collapsed and filtered. For each sample, productive Simpson clonality was calculated as the square root of Simpson's diversity index across productive rearrangements. TCRdb re-hosts the immuneACCESS table, in-frame sequences only. Its copies lack some clones; in the studies checked, an unresolved V gene accounts for under half of them, and the cause for the rest is not known. D and trimming were read from the DNA, whereas the V and J calls and clone size are those reported in that table. This sample lists about 190,000 clones; approximately 91% were detected once. The top ten clonotypes cover around 7% of the sample.

Collaborating institutions collected whole blood in K2EDTA tubes following their own protocols. For TCRbeta analysis, collaborators shipped samples in one of three forms: frozen whole blood, isolated PBMCs, or DNA extracted from either of those sample types. The source of the sample is a study of blood T cell repertoires in COVID-19 (TCRdb year 2020). About the study as a whole: Samples covering the acute and convalescent phases of COVID-19 were provided by collaborators in the United States, Italy and Spain. The dataset comprised deeply sampled blood TCRbeta repertoires from subjects exposed to, actively infected with, or recovered from COVID-19. Where available, HLA class I and class II types were obtained from metadata supplied by the sample provider rather than from assay-based typing. A freely available public database, intended as a resource for researchers studying the immune response to SARS-CoV-2, is where the repertoires were released. The samples were drawn from two sources: the first 160 participants of the ongoing ImmuneRACE study, and over 1,000 subjects contributed by 6 global collaborators. Sample metadata almost always included a de-identified subject ID, COVID-19 status, age in years and sex. The prospective study material was composed of cDNA or gDNA derived from T cells, B-cell-depleted T cells, or PBMCs.

Overall study results and their limits: The amount of clinical and demographic metadata varied by source and participant and was provided uncurated.

The source of this sequence is a man aged 40-55 years with acute or convalescent COVID-19. Material for sequencing was peripheral blood. The sequence joins TRBV7-8 to TRBJ2-1, and 8 bases in between align with TRBD2. The CDR3: CASRPAGGPYNEQFF. Read as DNA, the sequence is TGTGCCAGCAGACCCGCGGGGGGACCATACAATGAGCAGTTCTTC.